This TCR beta chain was obtained from a study of CD8+ T cells in alopecia areata (dated by TCRdb to the late 2010s). Regarding the study in general: High-throughput TCRbeta sequencing was used to examine T cell clonal expansion in alopecia areata in both the C3H/HeJ mouse model and human patients. In humans, TCRbeta sequencing was performed on scalp tissue and on sorted CD4+ and CD8+ peripheral blood T cells from healthy controls and from patients with patchy or totalis/universalis alopecia areata. Scalp clonality was compared among normal scalp (n=4), patchy alopecia areata scalp (n=8), and alopecia totalis/universalis scalp (n=8). RNA was obtained with the PAXgene miRNA kit for fixed scalp, the miRNeasy kit for PBMCs, and the RNeasy kit for mouse skin. TCRbeta CDR3 regions were amplified by immunoSEQ multiplex PCR with 35 Vbeta forward and 13 Jbeta reverse primers.

This clone was counted only a few times. It lacks a known antigen. No clone much larger than this one lies a single base away; base qualities are absent. The germline V gene provides CDR1 SGHTA and CDR2 FQGNSA. The CDR3, from cysteine to phenylalanine, totals 14 residues. Only the CDR3 region is kept as DNA, spanning 42 bases read in frame from base 1. Trimming takes 2 bases from V and 7 bases from J, and the germline ends sit 9 bases apart. The library was made by the immunoSEQ multiplex PCR assay. RNA was extracted from all samples and reverse transcribed into cDNA, which served as template for TCR sequencing. SuperScript III was used for first-strand cDNA synthesis, primed with a 2:1 mix of oligo-dT and random hexamers. A synthetic immune receptor repertoire was used to measure amplification bias, and any remaining bias was corrected computationally. The authors processed their data as follows. Raw reads were preprocessed to remove errors, and CDR3 was defined by IMGT conventions from the conserved cysteine to phenylalanine. Clonality was calculated as 1 minus Shannon entropy normalized by log2 of the number of productive unique TCRs. CD4 or CD8 identity of scalp clones was inferred by cross-referencing scalp TCRbeta sequences with sorted blood CD4 and CD8 repertoires. TCRdb provides this immuneACCESS table in a form limited to in-frame rearrangements. Some clones are lacking; in checked studies, under half of them reflect an unresolved V gene, and why the rest are absent is not known. V and J calls and clone size are those listed in that table; D and trimming were worked out from the DNA. The sample data list around 36,000 clones, and roughly half of these were observed just once. The top ten clonotypes cover under 2% of the sample.

The paper as a whole reports these results and caveats: Compared with mice, TCR sequences shared between patients were less clear, possibly partly because of HLA diversity across the patient population. Resident alphabeta T cells in normal human skin are also sequenced, complicating scalp TCR repertoire analysis, unlike mouse skin dominated by gammadelta T cells. Compared with normal scalp, lesional scalp had higher clonality and more expanded CD8+ clones, particularly in alopecia totalis/universalis, a pattern that suggests antigenic drive.

For about five biomarker-study patients, CD4+ cells were further sorted into CD25+CD127- cells. Lesional scalp punch biopsies and peripheral blood were obtained from alopecia areata patients. After PBMCs were isolated by density centrifugation and stained for CD3, CD4 and CD8, a FACSAria was used to sort CD4+ and CD8+ T cells. As part of a multicenter biomarker study, untreated alopecia areata patients were recruited. The receptor chain draws on TRBV7-2 and TRBJ1-6, with the D gene too uncertain to name. Sequencing was performed on CD4+ Tregs sorted from blood. This TCR was recovered from a human donor with alopecia areata. The encoded CDR3 is CASSLFAVNSPLHF. The nucleotide sequence is given as TGTGCCAGCAGCTTATTCGCGGTGAATTCACCCCTCCACTTT.